This T cell receptor beta chain originates from a study of T cell changes during pregnancy in multiple sclerosis. Data came from immunoSEQ multiplex PCR; TCRdb stores just in-frame clones and leaves some out. The repertoire holds 75,000 to 100,000 clones, just over 90% seen once, with around 0.78% in the top ten. The CDR3 runs 12 residues. Germline V gene lookup returns CDR1 LGHNA and CDR2 YSLEER. Trimming stripped 0 bases from V and 8 bases from J, with 7 bases between. The clonotype comes from a female donor in good health, enrolled as a control in a pregnancy study. The sequenced sample was peripheral blood, obtained in the second trimester of pregnancy. The chain links TRBV4-3 to TRBJ1-2; unclear D gene. This CDR3 reads CASSQDRNGYTF. CDR3 coding DNA: TGCGCCAGCAGCCAAGACAGGAACGGCTACACCTTC.